The rows below give T cell receptor beta chains drawn from one sample of a study of blood T cell repertoires in COVID-19. TCRdb's copy holds only in-frame clones and misses some; the assay was immunoSEQ multiplex PCR. The data contain about 210,000 clones, 70% to 90% of them seen just once; the ten biggest clones take up 4% to 5%. Sequencing was performed on peripheral blood. These receptors originate from a woman of 80 years or more with acute or convalescent COVID-19. CDR3s include the opening cysteine and the closing phenylalanine or tryptophan. A D gene is named only where the DNA matches it firmly. Part of the rows lack a size; the others show once, few, many or a class for expanded clones.

NA,TRBJ2-2,NA,TRBV11-2,15,TGTGCCAGCAGCTTTTACTCCCGGAACACCGGGGAGCTGTTTTTT,CASSFYSRNTGELFF
NA,TRBJ1-1,NA,TRBV28,14,TGTGCCAGCAGGGCTGGACAGCTGAACACTGAAGCTTTCTTT,CASRAGQLNTEAFF
NA,TRBJ2-3,NA,TRBV5-1,12,TGCGCCAGCGGGGACACCACAGATACGCAGTATTTT,CASGDTTDTQYF
NA,TRBJ1-3,NA,TRBV5-1,15,TGCGCCAGCAGCTTGCTTCCTTCCTCTGGAAACACCATATATTTT,CASSLLPSSGNTIYF
NA,TRBJ2-3,TRBD1,TRBV24-1,16,TGTGCCACCAGTGGGGACAGGCCCGCGAACACAGATACGCAGTATTTT,CATSGDRPANTDTQYF
NA,TRBJ1-5,TRBD1,TRBV6-5,14,TGTGCCAGCAGGTACAGGGGTACCAATCAGCCCCAGCATTTT,CASRYRGTNQPQHF
NA,TRBJ1-5,NA,TRBV6-2/TRBV6-3,14,TGTGCCAGCACCCCTCGAGGTAGCAATCAGCCCCAGCATTTT,CASTPRGSNQPQHF
NA,TRBJ2-7,NA,TRBV9,14,TGTGCCAGCAGCGTAGTGGACAGCCCTTTAAAGCAGTACTTC,CASSVVDSPLKQYF
once,TRBJ1-5,NA,TRBV7-8,14,TGTGCCAGCAGCTTACAAAGCAGGATTCAGCCCCAGCATTTT,CASSLQSRIQPQHF
NA,TRBJ1-2,TRBD1,TRBV6-6,14,TGTGCCAGCAGTTACGGGCAGGGGGTAGATGGCTACACCTTC,CASSYGQGVDGYTF
NA,TRBJ2-7,TRBD1,TRBV27,15,TGTGCCAGCAGTTCCTACAGGGGGTCCGGCTACGAGCAGTACTTC,CASSSYRGSGYEQYF
NA,TRBJ2-2,TRBD2,TRBV24-1,16,TGTGCCACCAGTGATTGGCTAGCGGGAACAACCGGGGAGCTGTTTTTT,CATSDWLAGTTGELFF
NA,TRBJ2-2,NA,TRBV7-2,15,TGTGCCAGCAGCCTATATCGGTCGAACACCGGGGAGCTGTTTTTT,CASSLYRSNTGELFF
NA,TRBJ2-4,NA,TRBV19,15,TGTGCCAGTAGTATATTGCGGGGAGTGGGGAACATTCAGTACTTC,CASSILRGVGNIQYF
NA,TRBJ2-7,TRBD2,TRBV10-3,14,TGTGCCATCAGTGAAGGACTAGCGGGCTACGAGCAGTACTTC,CAISEGLAGYEQYF
NA,TRBJ1-2,TRBD1,TRBV9,18,TGTGCCAGCAGCGTAGGGGGAGGTGGGACAGCAACTTTCTATGGCTACACCTTC,CASSVGGGGTATFYGYTF
NA,TRBJ1-1,NA,TRBV19,14,TGTGCCAGTAGGACGACAGGATTGAACACTGAAGCTTTCTTT,CASRTTGLNTEAFF
NA,TRBJ2-5,NA,TRBV5-1,15,TGCGCCAGCAGCCCTGCCCCGGGAAGCCAGGCGGCCCAGTACTTC,CASSPAPGSQAAQYF
NA,TRBJ1-2,NA,TRBV6-1,13,TGTGCCAGCAGTGAACACAGGGTGGGTGGCTACACCTTC,CASSEHRVGGYTF
NA,TRBJ2-7,TRBD1,TRBV30,13,TGTGCCTGGAGTGCGACGGACAGGGCCCGGCAGTACTTC,CAWSATDRARQYF
NA,TRBJ1-1,NA,TRBV30,12,TGTGCCTGGAGTCCCGGGTGGACTGAAGCTTTCTTT,CAWSPGWTEAFF
NA,TRBJ2-1,TRBD2,TRBV5-1,15,TGCGCCAGCAGCTTGACGGGGGGTTCCTACAATGAGCAGTTCTTC,CASSLTGGSYNEQFF